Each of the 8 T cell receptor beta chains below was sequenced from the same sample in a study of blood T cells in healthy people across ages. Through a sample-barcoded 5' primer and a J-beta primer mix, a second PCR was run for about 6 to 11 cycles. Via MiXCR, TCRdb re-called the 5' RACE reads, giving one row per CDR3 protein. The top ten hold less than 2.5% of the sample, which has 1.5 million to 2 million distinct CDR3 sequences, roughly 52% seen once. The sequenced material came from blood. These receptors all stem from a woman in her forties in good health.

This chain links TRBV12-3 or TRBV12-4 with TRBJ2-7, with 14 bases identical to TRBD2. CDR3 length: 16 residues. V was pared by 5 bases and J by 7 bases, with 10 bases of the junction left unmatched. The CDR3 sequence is CASSPRLAGGPDEQYF. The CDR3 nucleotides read TGTGCCAGCAGTCCACGACTAGCGGGAGGGCCGGATGAGCAGTACTTC.

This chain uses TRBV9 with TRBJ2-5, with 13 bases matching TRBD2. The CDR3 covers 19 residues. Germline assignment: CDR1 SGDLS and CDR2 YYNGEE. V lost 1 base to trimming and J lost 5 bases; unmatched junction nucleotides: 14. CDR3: CASSVTPGTSGKKVETQYF. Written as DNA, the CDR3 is TGTGCCAGCAGCGTAACCCCAGGGACTAGCGGGAAAAAGGTGGAGACCCAGTACTTC.

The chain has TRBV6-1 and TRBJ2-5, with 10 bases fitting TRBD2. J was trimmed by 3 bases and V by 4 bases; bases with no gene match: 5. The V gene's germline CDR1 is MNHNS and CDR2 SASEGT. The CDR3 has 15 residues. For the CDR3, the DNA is TGTGCCAGCAGTGCCCTAGCGGGGGTTAAAGAGACCCAGTACTTC. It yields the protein CASSALAGVKETQYF.

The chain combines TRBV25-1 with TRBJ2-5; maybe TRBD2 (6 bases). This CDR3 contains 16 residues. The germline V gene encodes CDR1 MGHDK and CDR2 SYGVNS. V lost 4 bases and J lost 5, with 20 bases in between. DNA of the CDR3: TGTGCCAGCAGTGCCAGGGACGGGGGTGGCTCGGAGACCCAGTACTTC. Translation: CASSARDGGGSETQYF.

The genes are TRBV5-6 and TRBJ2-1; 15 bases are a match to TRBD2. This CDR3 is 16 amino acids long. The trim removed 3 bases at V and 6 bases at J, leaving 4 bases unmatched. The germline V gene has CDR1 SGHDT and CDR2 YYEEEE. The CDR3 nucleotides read TGTGCCAGCAGCTGGACTAGCGGGGGGGCCGTCAATGAGCAGTTCTTC. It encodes CASSWTSGGAVNEQFF.

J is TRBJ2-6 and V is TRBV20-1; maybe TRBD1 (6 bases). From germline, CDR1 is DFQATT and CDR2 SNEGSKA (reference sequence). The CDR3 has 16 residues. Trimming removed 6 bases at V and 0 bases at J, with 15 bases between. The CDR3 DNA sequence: TGCAGTGCGCTACAGGGATCCCCCTCTGGGGCCAACGTCCTGACTTTC. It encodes CSALQGSPSGANVLTF.

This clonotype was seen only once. CDR3 bases: TGTGCCAGCGGGGACAGGGGAATGGAAACTAATAATGAAAAACTGTTTTTT. This encodes CASGDRGMETNNEKLFF. The rearrangement uses TRBV12-3 or TRBV12-4 and TRBJ1-4; 10 nucleotides align to TRBD1. CDR3 length: 17 amino acids. J was trimmed by 4 bases and V by 8 bases; bases with no gene match: 13.

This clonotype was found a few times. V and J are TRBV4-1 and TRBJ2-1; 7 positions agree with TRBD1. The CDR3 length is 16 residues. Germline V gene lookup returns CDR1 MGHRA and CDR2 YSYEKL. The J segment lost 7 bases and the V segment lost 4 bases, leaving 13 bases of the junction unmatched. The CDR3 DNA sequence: TGCGCCAGCAGCCTGCCCGACAGGGTAGATAGGAATGAGCAGTTCTTC. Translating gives CASSLPDRVDRNEQFF.